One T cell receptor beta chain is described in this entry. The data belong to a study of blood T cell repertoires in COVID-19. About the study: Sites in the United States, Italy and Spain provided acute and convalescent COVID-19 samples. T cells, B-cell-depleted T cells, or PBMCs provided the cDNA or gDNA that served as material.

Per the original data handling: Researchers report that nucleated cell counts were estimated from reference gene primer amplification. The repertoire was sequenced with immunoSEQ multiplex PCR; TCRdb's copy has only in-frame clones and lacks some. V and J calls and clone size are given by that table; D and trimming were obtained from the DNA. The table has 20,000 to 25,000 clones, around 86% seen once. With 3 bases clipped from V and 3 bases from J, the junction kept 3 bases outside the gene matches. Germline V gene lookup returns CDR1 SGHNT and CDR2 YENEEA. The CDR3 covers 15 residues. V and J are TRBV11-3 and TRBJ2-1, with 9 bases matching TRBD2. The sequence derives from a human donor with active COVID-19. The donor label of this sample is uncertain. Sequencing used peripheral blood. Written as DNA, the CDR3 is TGTGCCAGCAGCTTTAGCGGGAGTGTCTACAATGAGCAGTTCTTC. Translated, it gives CASSFSGSVYNEQFF.